A selection of T cell receptor beta chains follows, all from one sample in a study of shared clonotypes between healthy human individuals. Clones were read by immunoSEQ multiplex PCR, and TCRdb kept only the in-frame ones, dropping some. The sample holds 330,000 or so clones, approximately 74% seen once. The sample comprised memory CD4+ T cells sorted from blood. The source is a man younger than 40 in good health. The CDR3 runs from the conserved cysteine through the conserved F or W. A D gene is named only where the DNA matches it firmly. Rows give clone size only sometimes, using once, few, many, or a class for an expanded clone.

clone size,J gene,D gene,V gene,CDR3 DNA,CDR3 protein
-,TRBJ2-7,-,TRBV6-5,TGTGCCAGCAGTTATGTCGAGGCGGGCGAGCAGTACTTC,CASSYVEAGEQYF
-,TRBJ2-1,TRBD2,TRBV5-1,TGCGCCAGCAGCCCGACTAGCGCTAGCTCCTACAATGAGCAGTTCTTC,CASSPTSASSYNEQFF
-,TRBJ2-7,-,TRBV2,TGTGCCAGCACCCCCAACTACGAGCAGTACTTC,CASTPNYEQYF
-,TRBJ1-1,-,TRBV9,TGTGCCAGCAGCGTAGTGGGCAGGGAGGGTGAAGCTTTCTTT,CASSVVGREGEAFF
-,TRBJ2-3,TRBD2,TRBV9,TGTGCCAGCAGCCCAGGACTAGCGGGAGAGGATACGCAGTATTTT,CASSPGLAGEDTQYF
-,TRBJ2-7,TRBD1,TRBV5-1,TGCGCCAGCAGCCCGGGACAGGGGGCGCCGATGGTACTCTACGAGCAGTACTTC,CASSPGQGAPMVLYEQYF
-,TRBJ2-7,TRBD1,TRBV29-1,TGCAGCGCCGGTACCGGGACAGGGTCGGACGAGCAGTACTTC,CSAGTGTGSDEQYF
-,TRBJ2-3,-,TRBV7-9,TGTGCCAGCAGCTCCCCGGGGGGCCGCACAGATACGCAGTATTTT,CASSSPGGRTDTQYF
-,TRBJ2-5,-,TRBV7-2,TGTGCCAGCAGCTTCGAACTACAAGAGACCCAGTACTTC,CASSFELQETQYF
-,TRBJ2-3,TRBD1,TRBV4-3,TGCGCCAGCAGCCAAACAGGGGGCGCGGGCACAGATACGCAGTATTTT,CASSQTGGAGTDTQYF
-,TRBJ2-7,-,TRBV10-3,TGTGCCATCAGTGGAAAGGGCTACGAGCAGTACTTC,CAISGKGYEQYF
-,TRBJ1-5,TRBD1,TRBV10-3,TGTGCCATCAGTGAGCCCCGGCCGGGACAGGGGATTCAGCCCCAGCATTTT,CAISEPRPGQGIQPQHF
-,TRBJ1-2,-,TRBV13,TGTGCCAGCAGCCCAACCAGCCTACGCGTTCCTAACTATGGCTACACCTTC,CASSPTSLRVPNYGYTF
-,TRBJ2-3,TRBD2,TRBV5-5,TGTGCCAGCAGCCCCCGGATAGCGGGAGGTCTTACAGATACGCAGTATTTT,CASSPRIAGGLTDTQYF
-,TRBJ2-6,TRBD1,TRBV7-8,TGTGCCAGCAGCTTAACAGGGGGCGCGGGGGCCAACGTCCTGACTTTC,CASSLTGGAGANVLTF
few,TRBJ1-1,-,TRBV18,TGTGCCAGCTCACCAGGGGAGACCACTGAAGCTTTCTTT,CASSPGETTEAFF
-,TRBJ1-3,-,TRBV7-6,TGTGCCAGCAGCCCGCGAACGAGCTCTGGAAACACCATATATTTT,CASSPRTSSGNTIYF
few,TRBJ2-1,-,TRBV11-3,TGTGCCAGCAGCCCCCGGGACCTGGATGGTAAGCAGTTCTTC,CASSPRDLDGKQFF
-,TRBJ2-7,TRBD2,TRBV6-1,TGTGCCTACGGGCGACCTAGCGGAAGCTCCTACGAGCAGTACTTC,CAYGRPSGSSYEQYF
-,TRBJ2-7,-,TRBV4-3,TGCGCCAGCAGCCAAGAAACAGGGACTCTCTCCTACGAGCAGTACTTC,CASSQETGTLSYEQYF
-,TRBJ1-3,-,TRBV7-6,TGTGCCAGCAGCTTCTCCAGGAGCTCTGGAAACACCATATATTTT,CASSFSRSSGNTIYF
few,TRBJ2-3,TRBD2,TRBV5-1,TGCGCCAGCAGCTCTGAGGGACTAGCGGGAGAGTTCACTAGCACAGATACGCAGTATTTT,CASSSEGLAGEFTSTDTQYF
-,TRBJ2-7,-,TRBV2,TGTGCCAGCAGCAAGTCCTTGGGGGTTTCCCACGAGCAGTACTTC,CASSKSLGVSHEQYF
-,TRBJ2-6,-,TRBV5-8,TGTGCCAGCAGCTTGAGGGGGACGGGGGCCAACGTCCTGACTTTC,CASSLRGTGANVLTF
few,TRBJ2-1,-,TRBV10-1,TGCGCCAGCAGTCATGGTCGGGGGCGGTCGGATGAGCAGTTCTTC,CASSHGRGRSDEQFF
-,TRBJ2-1,TRBD2,TRBV10-2,TGCGCCAGCAGTTCGATGGCTAGCGGGAGTTGGTCCTACAATGAGCAGTTCTTC,CASSSMASGSWSYNEQFF
-,TRBJ1-5,-,TRBV14,TGTGCCAGCAGCCCAGGGTTGAATCAGCCCCAGCATTTT,CASSPGLNQPQHF
-,TRBJ2-7,-,TRBV2,TGTGCCAGCACCCAATATTACGAGCAGTACTTC,CASTQYYEQYF
many,TRBJ2-7,TRBD2,TRBV27,TGTGCCAGCAGTTTAGTCGCAGCGGGAACTTCCTACGAGCAGTACTTC,CASSLVAAGTSYEQYF
many,TRBJ1-1,-,TRBV5-5,TGTGCCAGCAGTAGTTGGGCATCGACGAACACTGAAGCTTTCTTT,CASSSWASTNTEAFF
-,TRBJ2-2,TRBD2,TRBV15,TGTGCCACCAGCAGAGAGGGGGGACTAGCGGGAGCCGTATGGGACACCGGGGAGCTGTTTTTT,CATSREGGLAGAVWDTGELFF
-,TRBJ2-5,TRBD1,TRBV18,TGTGCCAGCTCACCAAACAGGGGTAGCCTCCAAGAGACCCAGTACTTC,CASSPNRGSLQETQYF
-,TRBJ2-1,-,TRBV7-2,TGTGCCAGCAGCCCCCGGGGTTCCGACTACAATGAGCAGTTCTTC,CASSPRGSDYNEQFF
-,TRBJ2-3,-,TRBV11-2,TGTGCCAGCAGCGGGGGGCTATCCGAAGGGAAGCAGTATTTT,CASSGGLSEGKQYF
-,TRBJ2-3,-,TRBV5-1,TGCGCCAGCAGGGACCGAATCACAGATACGCAGTATTTT,CASRDRITDTQYF
-,TRBJ1-1,TRBD1,TRBV7-2,TGTGCCAGCAACCGGGACAGGGAAAACACTGAAGCTTTCTTT,CASNRDRENTEAFF
-,TRBJ2-1,-,TRBV5-4,TGTGCCAGCAGCCCAGGGACCGACAATGAGCAGTTCTTC,CASSPGTDNEQFF
-,TRBJ1-2,-,TRBV7-3,TGTGCCAGCAGCTTAACTTCGGCCATAAAGAACTATGGCTACACCTTC,CASSLTSAIKNYGYTF
few,TRBJ2-5,TRBD2,TRBV5-4,TGTGCCAGCAGCCCCGGACTAGCGGGAAAGGGGCGGCAGACCCAGTACTTC,CASSPGLAGKGRQTQYF
-,TRBJ2-1,-,TRBV11-3,TGTGCCAGCAGCCCCGGGCCCACCCCGGGGAATGAGCAGTTCTTC,CASSPGPTPGNEQFF
few,TRBJ2-3,TRBD2,TRBV18,TGTGCCAGCTCAAGGACTAGCGGGAGCACAGATACGCAGTATTTT,CASSRTSGSTDTQYF
-,TRBJ1-4,-,TRBV28,TGTGCCAGCAGTTTAGCGGCAGAGATTAATGAAAAACTGTTTTTT,CASSLAAEINEKLFF
-,TRBJ2-7,-,TRBV6-1,TGTGCCAGCAGGTTGGTCGAGCAGTACTTC,CASRLVEQYF
-,TRBJ2-3,TRBD1,TRBV10-2,TGCGCCACCCAGGGGGACAGGGACACAGATACGCAGTATTTT,CATQGDRDTDTQYF
-,TRBJ2-1,TRBD1,TRBV2,TGTGCCAGCAGTGCGCCGGGACAGGGACCATACAATGAGCAGTTCTTC,CASSAPGQGPYNEQFF
-,TRBJ2-7,TRBD2,TRBV6-1,TGTGCCAGCAGACCTAGCGGGAGGTTAGGGGAGCAGTACTTC,CASRPSGRLGEQYF
-,TRBJ2-2,-,TRBV11-2,TGTGCCAGCAGCTTTACAGGGCAGGCCGGGGAGCTGTTTTTT,CASSFTGQAGELFF
-,TRBJ2-5,-,TRBV7-9,TGTGCCAGCAGCTTAGCGCTAGGGGTAGAGGAGACCCAGTACTTC,CASSLALGVEETQYF
once,TRBJ2-1,-,TRBV28,TGTGCCAGCATACAGTCACTAAACAATGAGCAGTTCTTC,CASIQSLNNEQFF
-,TRBJ2-1,TRBD2,TRBV19,TGTGCCAGTAGATTGACAGCGGGAGATGTTGAGCAGTTCTTC,CASRLTAGDVEQFF
-,TRBJ1-4,TRBD1,TRBV5-4,TGTGCCAGCAGCAAAACAGGGGGCGGGGTAACCAATGAAAAACTGTTTTTT,CASSKTGGGVTNEKLFF
-,TRBJ2-5,-,TRBV7-2,TGTGCCAGCAGCTTAGCGCGGGAGACCCAGTACTTC,CASSLARETQYF
-,TRBJ2-3,TRBD2,TRBV18,TGTGCCAGCTCACCAACGCGGGAGATAGATACGCAGTATTTT,CASSPTREIDTQYF
few,TRBJ2-7,TRBD1,TRBV6-5,TGTGCCAGCAGCTACGGACAGGGGAGGATCTCCTACGAGCAGTACTTC,CASSYGQGRISYEQYF
-,TRBJ2-3,TRBD1,TRBV7-6,TGTGCCAGCCGACCCGGGACAGGGTTGACAGATACGCAGTATTTT,CASRPGTGLTDTQYF
-,TRBJ2-7,-,TRBV6-1,TGTGCCAGCAGTGAAGAAGTCTACGAGCAGTACTTC,CASSEEVYEQYF
-,TRBJ1-5,-,TRBV7-8,TGTGCCAGCAGCTTAGAGATGGGAAGGGGCAATCAGCCCCAGCATTTT,CASSLEMGRGNQPQHF